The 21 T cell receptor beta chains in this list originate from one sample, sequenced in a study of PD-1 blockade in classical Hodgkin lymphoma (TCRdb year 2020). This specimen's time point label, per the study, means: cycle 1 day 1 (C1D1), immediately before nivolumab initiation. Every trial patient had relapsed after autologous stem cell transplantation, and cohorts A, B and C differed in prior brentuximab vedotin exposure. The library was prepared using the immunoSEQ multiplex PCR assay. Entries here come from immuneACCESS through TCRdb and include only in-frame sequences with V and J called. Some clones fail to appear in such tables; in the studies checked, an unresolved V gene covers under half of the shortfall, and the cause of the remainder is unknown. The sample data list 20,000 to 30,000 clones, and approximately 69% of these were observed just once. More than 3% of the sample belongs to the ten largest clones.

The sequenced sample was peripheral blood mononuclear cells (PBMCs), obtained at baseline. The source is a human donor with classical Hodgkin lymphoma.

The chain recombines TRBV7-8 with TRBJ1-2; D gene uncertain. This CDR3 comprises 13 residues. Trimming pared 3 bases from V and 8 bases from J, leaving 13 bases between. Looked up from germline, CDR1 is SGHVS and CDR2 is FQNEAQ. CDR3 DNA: TGTGCCAGCAGCTTTCGGGTTCGTGAGGGCTACACCTTC. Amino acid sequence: CASSFRVREGYTF.

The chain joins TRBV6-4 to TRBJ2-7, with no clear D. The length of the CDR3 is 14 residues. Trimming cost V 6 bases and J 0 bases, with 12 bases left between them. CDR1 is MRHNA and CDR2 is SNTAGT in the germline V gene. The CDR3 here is CASSLTSSSYEQYF. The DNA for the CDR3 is TGTGCCAGCAGCTTGACATCGAGCTCCTACGAGCAGTACTTC.

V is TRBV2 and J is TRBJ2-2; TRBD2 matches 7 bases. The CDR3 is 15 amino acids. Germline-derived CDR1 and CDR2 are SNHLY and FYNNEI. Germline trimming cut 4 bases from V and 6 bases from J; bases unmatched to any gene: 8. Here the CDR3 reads CASSAGGGLAGELFF. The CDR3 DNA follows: TGTGCCAGCAGTGCGGGGGGTGGCCTTGCCGGGGAGCTGTTTTTT.

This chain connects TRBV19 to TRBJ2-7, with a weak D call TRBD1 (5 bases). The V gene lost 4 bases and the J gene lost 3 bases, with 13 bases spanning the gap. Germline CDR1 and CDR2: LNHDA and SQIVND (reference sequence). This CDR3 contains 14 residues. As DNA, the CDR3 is TGTGCCAGTAGTAGACAGAAGAACAACTACGAGCAGTACTTC. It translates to CASSRQKNNYEQYF.

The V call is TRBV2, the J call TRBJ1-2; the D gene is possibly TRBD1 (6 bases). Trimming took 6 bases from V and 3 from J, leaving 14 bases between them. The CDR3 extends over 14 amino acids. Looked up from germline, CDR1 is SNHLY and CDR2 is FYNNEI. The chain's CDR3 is CASREAGTYYGYTF. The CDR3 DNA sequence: TGTGCCAGCAGGGAGGCAGGGACATACTATGGCTACACCTTC.

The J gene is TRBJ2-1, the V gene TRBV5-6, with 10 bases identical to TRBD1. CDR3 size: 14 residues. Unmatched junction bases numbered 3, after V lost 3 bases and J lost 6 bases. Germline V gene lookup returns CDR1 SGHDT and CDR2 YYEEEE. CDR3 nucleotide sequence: TGTGCCAGCAGCTGGGGGACAGGGGTCAATGAGCAGTTCTTC. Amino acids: CASSWGTGVNEQFF.

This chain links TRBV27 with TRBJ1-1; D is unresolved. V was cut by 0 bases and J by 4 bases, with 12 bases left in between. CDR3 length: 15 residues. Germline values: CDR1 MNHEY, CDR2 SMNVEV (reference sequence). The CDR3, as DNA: TGTGCCAGCAGTTTATCTGAGACTTGGGGCACTGAAGCTTTCTTT. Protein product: CASSLSETWGTEAFF.

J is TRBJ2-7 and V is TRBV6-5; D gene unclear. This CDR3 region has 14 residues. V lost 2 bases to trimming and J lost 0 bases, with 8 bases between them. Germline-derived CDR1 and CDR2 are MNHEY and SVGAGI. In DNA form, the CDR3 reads TGTGCCAGCAGTTACGGGGTCAGCTCCTACGAGCAGTACTTC. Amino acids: CASSYGVSSYEQYF.

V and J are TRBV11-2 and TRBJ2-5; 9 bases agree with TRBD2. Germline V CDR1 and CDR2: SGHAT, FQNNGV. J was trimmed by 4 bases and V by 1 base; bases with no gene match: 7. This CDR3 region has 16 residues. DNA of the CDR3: TGTGCCAGCAGCTTAGGCGGGGGGGTACCGGGAGAGACCCAGTACTTC. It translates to CASSLGGGVPGETQYF.

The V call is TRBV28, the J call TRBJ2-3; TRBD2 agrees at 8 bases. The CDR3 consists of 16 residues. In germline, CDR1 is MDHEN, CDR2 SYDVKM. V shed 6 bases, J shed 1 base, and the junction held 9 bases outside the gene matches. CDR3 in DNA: TGTGCCAGCAGGCTACTAGCGGAGAAAGGCACAGATACGCAGTATTTT. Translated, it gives CASRLLAEKGTDTQYF. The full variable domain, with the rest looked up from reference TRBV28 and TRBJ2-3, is DVKVTQSSRYLVKRTGEKVFLECVQDMDHENMFWYRQDPGLGLRLIYFSYDVKMKEKGDIPEGYSVSREKKERFSLILESASTNQTSMYLCASRLLAEKGTDTQYFGPGTRLTVL.

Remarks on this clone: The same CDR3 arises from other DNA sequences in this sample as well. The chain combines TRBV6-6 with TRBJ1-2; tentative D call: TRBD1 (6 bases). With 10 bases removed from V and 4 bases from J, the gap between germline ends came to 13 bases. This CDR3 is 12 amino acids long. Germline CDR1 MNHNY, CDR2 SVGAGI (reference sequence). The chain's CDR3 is CAIGGQFYGYTF. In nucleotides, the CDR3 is TGTGCCATCGGAGGACAGTTCTATGGCTACACCTTC.

The DNA for the CDR3 is TGTGCCAGCAGTTACTCACACAGGGGAGATGAGACCCAGTACTTC. Its protein is CASSYSHRGDETQYF. The chain joins TRBV6-5 to TRBJ2-5; TRBD1 aligns across 7 bases. The CDR3 loop spans 15 amino acids. Germline V gives CDR1 MNHEY, CDR2 SVGAGI. The J segment lost 5 bases and the V segment lost 0 bases, leaving 6 bases of the junction unmatched.

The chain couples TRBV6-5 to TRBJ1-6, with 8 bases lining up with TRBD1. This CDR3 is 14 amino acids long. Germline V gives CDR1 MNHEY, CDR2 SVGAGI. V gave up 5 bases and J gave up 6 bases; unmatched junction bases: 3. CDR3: CASSLTGANSPLHF. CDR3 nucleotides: TGTGCCAGCAGTCTGACAGGGGCTAATTCACCCCTCCACTTT.

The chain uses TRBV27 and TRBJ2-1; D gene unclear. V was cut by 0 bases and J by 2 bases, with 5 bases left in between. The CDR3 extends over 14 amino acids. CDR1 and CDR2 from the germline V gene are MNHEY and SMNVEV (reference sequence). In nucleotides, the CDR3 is TGTGCCAGCAGTTTATCGATAACCTACAATGAGCAGTTCTTC. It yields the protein CASSLSITYNEQFF.

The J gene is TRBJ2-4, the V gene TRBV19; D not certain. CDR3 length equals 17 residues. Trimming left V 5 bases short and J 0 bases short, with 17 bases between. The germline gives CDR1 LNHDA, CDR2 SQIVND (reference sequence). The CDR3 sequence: CASSPETGPLAKNIQYF. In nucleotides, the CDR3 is TGTGCCAGTAGTCCAGAAACGGGCCCGTTAGCCAAAAACATTCAGTACTTC.

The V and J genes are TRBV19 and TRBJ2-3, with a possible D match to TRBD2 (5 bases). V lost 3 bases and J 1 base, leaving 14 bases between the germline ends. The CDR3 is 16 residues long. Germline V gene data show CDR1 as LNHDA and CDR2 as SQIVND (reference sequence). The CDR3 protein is CASSIGGRGRTDTQYF. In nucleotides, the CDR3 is TGTGCCAGTAGTATTGGCGGACGGGGTCGCACAGATACGCAGTATTTT.

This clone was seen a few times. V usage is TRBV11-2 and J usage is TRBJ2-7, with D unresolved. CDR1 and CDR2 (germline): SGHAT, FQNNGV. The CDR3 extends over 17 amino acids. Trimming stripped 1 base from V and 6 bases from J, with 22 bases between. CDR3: CASSLGPTSTLKPEQYF. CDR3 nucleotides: TGTGCCAGCAGCTTAGGGCCGACTTCGACCCTGAAGCCCGAGCAGTACTTC.

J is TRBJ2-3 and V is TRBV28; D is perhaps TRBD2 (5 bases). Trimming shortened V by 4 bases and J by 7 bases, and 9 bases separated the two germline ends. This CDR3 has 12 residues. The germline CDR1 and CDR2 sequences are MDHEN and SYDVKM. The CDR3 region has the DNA TGTGCCAGCAGTTCGGGGTTAAATACGCAGTATTTT. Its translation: CASSSGLNTQYF.

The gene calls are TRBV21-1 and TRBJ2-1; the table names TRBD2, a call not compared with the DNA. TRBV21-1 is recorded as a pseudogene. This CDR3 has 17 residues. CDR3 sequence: CASSRIEATGTYNEQFF. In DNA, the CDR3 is TGTGCCAGCAGCAGAATAGAGGCGACGGGAACCTACAATGAGCAGTTCTTC.

CDR3 DNA: TGCGCCAGCAGCTTGCTCGCCACAGATACGCAGTATTTT. Its protein is CASSLLATDTQYF. The chain links TRBV5-1 to TRBJ2-3; no reliable D call. The CDR3 is made up of 13 amino acids. With 1 base removed from V and 2 bases from J, the gap between germline ends came to 5 bases. CDR1 SGHRS and CDR2 YFSETQ come from the germline V gene.

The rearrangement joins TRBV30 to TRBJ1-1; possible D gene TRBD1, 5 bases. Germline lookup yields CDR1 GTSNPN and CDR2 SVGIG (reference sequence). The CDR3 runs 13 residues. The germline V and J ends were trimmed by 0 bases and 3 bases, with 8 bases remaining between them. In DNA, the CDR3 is TGTGCCTGGAGTGTAGACAGCTACACTGAAGCTTTCTTT. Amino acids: CAWSVDSYTEAFF.